The 24 T cell receptor beta chains given below trace back to one sample, sequenced in a study of OX40 agonist ivuxolimab in advanced cancers. Repertoires were generated with immunoSEQ multiplex PCR, while TCRdb's copy carries only in-frame clones and drops some. The sample has tens of thousands of clones, more than 80% seen once. Sequenced material: CD4+ or CD8+ T cells sorted from blood, taken in a trial of the OX40 agonist ivuxolimab. All receptors derive from an adult with an advanced solid tumor such as melanoma, head and neck, liver or kidney cancer.

A single count supports this clone. The rearrangement links TRBV27 to TRBJ1-1, with a tentative D call TRBD1 (5 bases). V was cut by 6 bases and J by 0 bases, with 14 bases left in between. This CDR3 is 15 amino acids long. From germline, CDR1 is MNHEY and CDR2 SMNVEV (reference sequence). CDR3: CASRTQGTMNTEAFF. The CDR3 DNA reads TGTGCCAGCAGGACCCAGGGAACTATGAACACTGAAGCTTTCTTT.

The chain combines TRBV6-5 with TRBJ2-7; D is unresolved. Trimming took off 2 bases at V and 6 bases at J, with 14 bases between the two ends. The CDR3 is 14 residues long. Germline CDR1 is MNHEY and CDR2 is SVGAGI. This CDR3 reads CASSYDMGSTEQYF. In DNA form, the CDR3 reads TGTGCCAGCAGTTACGATATGGGGTCCACCGAGCAGTACTTC.

The genes are TRBV6-1 and TRBJ2-6; D unresolved. V was trimmed by 11 bases and J by 4 bases, leaving 18 bases between them. The CDR3 spans 15 residues. CDR1 is MNHNS and CDR2 is SASEGT in the germline V gene. Here the CDR3 DNA reads TGTGCCCGCCCTCGAAAAGGGCAGGGGGCCAACGTCCTGACTTTC. This encodes CARPRKGQGANVLTF.

In this sample, this clone turned up a few times. Other DNA sequences of this sample code for an identical CDR3. The chain has TRBV20-1 and TRBJ2-1; perhaps D is TRBD1 or TRBD2 (5 bases each). The CDR3 loop spans 11 amino acids. Trimming took 1 base from V and 7 from J, leaving 5 bases between them. The germline gives CDR1 DFQATT, CDR2 SNEGSKA (reference sequence). CDR3 amino acids: CSARGGNEQFF. The CDR3 coding sequence is TGCAGTGCTAGAGGGGGGAATGAGCAGTTCTTC.

The chain carries TRBV29-1 and TRBJ2-5; 10 bases match TRBD2. The J segment lost 0 bases and the V segment lost 7 bases, leaving 5 bases of the junction unmatched. The CDR3 is made up of 14 amino acids. Germline V gene lookup returns CDR1 SQVTM and CDR2 ANQGSEA. In nucleotides, the CDR3 is TGCAGCGGAACACTAGCGGGGTACCAAGAGACCCAGTACTTC. Residues: CSGTLAGYQETQYF.

The chain carries TRBV10-2 and TRBJ2-7, with unresolved D. Trimming pared 0 bases from V and 7 bases from J, leaving 13 bases between. Germline lookup yields CDR1 WSHSY and CDR2 SAAADI. CDR3 length equals 14 residues. The chain's CDR3 is CASSESARRWEQYF. CDR3 bases: TGCGCCAGCAGTGAGTCGGCGAGGCGGTGGGAGCAGTACTTC.

V gene TRBV5-4 combines with J gene TRBJ1-1; D unresolved. The CDR3 consists of 14 residues. Germline V gene lookup returns CDR1 SGHNT and CDR2 YYREEE (reference sequence). Trimming pared 0 bases from V and 4 bases from J, leaving 10 bases between. DNA of the CDR3: TGTGCCAGCAGCTTGGTAGCTGGGGTCACTGAAGCTTTCTTT. This gives the protein CASSLVAGVTEAFF.

V gene TRBV20-1 combines with J gene TRBJ2-7, with D uncertain. The CDR3 has 11 amino acids. Trimming cost V 6 bases and J 7 bases, with 13 bases left between them. Germline V gene lookup returns CDR1 DFQATT and CDR2 SNEGSKA (reference sequence). DNA of the CDR3: TGCAGTGCCAACAGTGCCGGAGAGCAGTACTTC. This gives the protein CSANSAGEQYF.

The CDR3 sequence: CASSLGLGGTEQFF. DNA of the CDR3: TGTGCCAGCAGCTTAGGGCTAGGAGGCACCGAGCAGTTCTTC. The genes are TRBV7-8 and TRBJ2-1; D may be TRBD2 (5 bases). This CDR3 contains 14 residues. Germline V gene sequence: CDR1 SGHVS, CDR2 FQNEAQ. Trimming took 1 base from V and 10 from J, leaving 14 bases between them.

V is TRBV5-5 and J is TRBJ1-5; no clear D gene. The CDR3 covers 12 residues. CDR1 is SGHKS and CDR2 is YYEKEE in the germline V gene (reference sequence). V was clipped by 7 bases and J by 2 bases, with 7 bases between them. The CDR3 DNA is TGTGCCAGCCAGCAGGGCAATCAGCCCCAGCATTTT. Residues: CASQQGNQPQHF.

The rearrangement links TRBV11-2 to TRBJ2-7; D ambiguous. CDR3 length: 15 residues. V was clipped by 7 bases and J by 7 bases, with 23 bases between them. The V gene's germline CDR1 is SGHAT and CDR2 FQNNGV. The chain's CDR3 is CASTVAATPLTEQYF. The CDR3, as DNA: TGTGCCAGCACCGTTGCCGCTACCCCACTCACTGAGCAGTACTTC.

J is TRBJ1-1 and V is TRBV7-9; D may be TRBD1 (6 bases). With 5 bases removed from V and 3 bases from J, the gap between germline ends came to 10 bases. Germline lookup yields CDR1 SEHNR and CDR2 FQNEAQ (reference sequence). This CDR3 is built from 13 residues. The CDR3: CASSPDSYTEAFF. The CDR3 region has the DNA TGTGCCAGCAGCCCGGACAGCTACACTGAAGCTTTCTTT.

The rearrangement uses TRBV11-2 and TRBJ2-1; D perhaps matches TRBD2 (5 bases). This CDR3 is built from 14 residues. The V gene's germline CDR1 is SGHAT and CDR2 FQNNGV. V shed 1 base and J shed 6 bases, with 10 bases lying between them. CDR3 loop: CASSLGGNSNEQFF. The CDR3 nucleotides read TGTGCCAGCAGCTTAGGAGGGAACAGCAATGAGCAGTTCTTC.

The chain employs TRBV5-1 and TRBJ2-5; perhaps D is TRBD1 or TRBD2 (5 bases each). This CDR3 is 14 amino acids long. Deletions cut 2 bases from V and 4 bases from J, with 12 bases between. Germline V gives CDR1 SGHRS, CDR2 YFSETQ. As DNA, the CDR3 is TGCGCCAGCAGCTTAAGTGGGGGTGGAGAGACCCAGTACTTC. Translating gives CASSLSGGGETQYF.

The gene calls are TRBV5-1 and TRBJ2-7; no clear D gene. Germline V gene sequence: CDR1 SGHRS, CDR2 YFSETQ. The CDR3 contains 12 residues. With 3 bases removed from V and 2 bases from J, the gap between germline ends came to 6 bases. The CDR3 here is CASSSEAYEQYF. CDR3 nucleotide sequence: TGCGCCAGCAGCTCAGAAGCCTACGAGCAGTACTTC.

This chain joins TRBV7-7 and TRBJ2-6, with D hard to call. Germline V lookup: CDR1 SSHAT, CDR2 FNYEAQ (reference sequence). This CDR3 region has 18 residues. Trimming took off 5 bases at V and 14 bases at J, with 31 bases between the two ends. The DNA of the CDR3 is TGTGCCAGCAGCGTTACTGATAGTGCCACAAAGTCGGGCCAACTCCTGACTTTC. Encoded protein: CASSVTDSATKSGQLLTF.

The chain joins TRBV25-1 to TRBJ1-1, with TRBD1 matching 8 bases. V was clipped by 4 bases and J by 1 base; unmatched bases: 2. This CDR3 region has 14 residues. Germline-derived CDR1 and CDR2 are MGHDK and SYGVNS. CDR3 loop: CASSVTGGNTEAFF. The CDR3 DNA is TGTGCCAGCAGTGTTACAGGGGGGAACACTGAAGCTTTCTTT.

The chain recombines TRBV6-5 with TRBJ1-2; D gene ambiguous. CDR3 length: 13 residues. CDR1 is MNHEY, CDR2 SVGAGI, per germline. Deletions cut 5 bases from V and 13 bases from J, with 20 bases between. The CDR3 here is CASSPMLSSSPTF. CDR3 in DNA: TGTGCCAGCAGTCCGATGCTGAGTAGCTCGCCCACCTTC.

V and J are TRBV11-2 and TRBJ2-1; 10 positions agree with TRBD2. Germline V gene sequence: CDR1 SGHAT, CDR2 FQNNGV. This CDR3 has 17 residues. V shed 1 base and J 4 bases; nucleotides not matched to a gene: 7. The CDR3 loop is CASSLAPSGSRYNEQFF. The CDR3 DNA is TGTGCCAGCAGCTTAGCCCCTAGCGGGAGTCGGTACAATGAGCAGTTCTTC.

This sequence joins TRBV19 and TRBJ2-7; D is uncertain. CDR3 length: 12 residues. Deletions cut 3 bases from V and 2 bases from J, with 5 bases between. From germline, CDR1 is LNHDA and CDR2 SQIVND (reference sequence). CDR3: CASSMSTYEQYF. The CDR3 DNA sequence: TGTGCCAGTAGTATGTCGACCTACGAGCAGTACTTC.

This rearrangement joins TRBV14 to TRBJ2-1, with TRBD2 matching over 10 bases. The CDR3 is 16 residues long. Unmatched junction bases numbered 4, after V lost 1 base and J lost 4 bases. CDR1 is SGHDN and CDR2 is FVKESK in the germline V gene. The CDR3 bases are TGTGCCAGCAGCCAAGTTCCAGCGGGAGGGTACAATGAGCAGTTCTTC. Protein: CASSQVPAGGYNEQFF.

This clone was detected a few times. This chain joins TRBV9 and TRBJ2-7; 8 positions agree with TRBD1. V lost 0 bases and J lost 0; bases outside the gene matches: 5. The CDR3 has 16 residues. In germline, CDR1 is SGDLS, CDR2 YYNGEE. The CDR3 DNA follows: TGTGCCAGCAGCGTAGGAGGGACAGGTCTCTCCTACGAGCAGTACTTC. Amino acid sequence: CASSVGGTGLSYEQYF.

V usage is TRBV4-1 and J usage is TRBJ2-1, with 10 bases identical to TRBD1. The CDR3 totals 15 residues. From germline, CDR1 is MGHRA and CDR2 YSYEKL. Trimming removed 1 base from V and 8 bases from J; junction bases left unmatched: 5. This CDR3 is CASSQVGGTGDEQFF. The CDR3 region has the DNA TGCGCCAGCAGCCAAGTGGGGGGGACAGGGGATGAGCAGTTCTTC.

This chain links TRBV2 with TRBJ2-7; D perhaps matches TRBD1 (6 bases). There are 15 residues in the CDR3. Trimming cost V 5 bases and J 2 bases, with 16 bases left between them. Germline CDR1 reads SNHLY; CDR2 reads FYNNEI. Here the CDR3 reads CASSPGHRETYEQYF. Written as DNA, the CDR3 is TGTGCCAGCAGTCCTGGCCACAGGGAAACCTACGAGCAGTACTTC.